This TCR beta chain was recovered during a study of Ad26.COV2.S vaccination and SARS-CoV-2 variants. Turning to the study itself: Enrolled in COV1001, the donor was in the Ad26.COV2.S trial arm, which received the vaccine.

Treatment given: some 19 received Ad26.COV2.S at low or high dose, single or two shots; 5 received placebo; per-sample allocation not given. The investigators took samples on day 63 after the first vaccine or placebo injection. The method was immunoSEQ multiplex PCR; TCRdb's version includes in-frame clones alone and lacks a portion of them. Of hundreds of thousands of clones in the sample, around nine tenths were seen once. Findings and caveats of the study: Measurement of non-spike TCR breadth gave similar results in vaccine and placebo recipients.

Points on this clone: The antigen is not known.

The germline gives CDR1 SEHNR, CDR2 FQNEAQ (reference sequence). The V and J ends lost 0 bases and 0 bases respectively, with 5 bases between them. This CDR3 is built from 15 residues. The sample consisted of peripheral blood, taken in a trial of Ad26.COV2.S vaccine versus placebo. V usage is TRBV7-9 and J usage is TRBJ2-2, with D possibly matching TRBD2 (5 bases). This receptor was taken from a person aged 18-65 years who received the Ad26.COV2.S COVID-19 vaccine or a placebo. CDR3 amino acids: CASSLAGANTGELFF. In nucleotides, the CDR3 is TGTGCCAGCAGCTTAGCCGGGGCGAACACCGGGGAGCTGTTTTTT.